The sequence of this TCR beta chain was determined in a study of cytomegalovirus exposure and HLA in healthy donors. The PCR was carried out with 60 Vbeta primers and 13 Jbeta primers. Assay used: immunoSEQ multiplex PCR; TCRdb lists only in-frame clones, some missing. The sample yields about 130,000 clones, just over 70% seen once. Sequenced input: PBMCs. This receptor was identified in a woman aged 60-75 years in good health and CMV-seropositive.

CDR3 in amino acids: CASSYGQRTEAFF. CDR3 in DNA: TGCGCCAGCAGCTATGGACAGCGGACTGAAGCTTTCTTT. The gene calls are TRBV5-1 and TRBJ1-1; D may be TRBD1 (6 bases). V lost 3 bases, J lost 5 bases, and 11 bases lay in between. This CDR3 is 13 amino acids long. Germline V gene lookup returns CDR1 SGHRS and CDR2 YFSETQ.